Each of the 21 T cell receptor beta chains below was sequenced from the same sample in a study of blood T cell repertoires in COVID-19. Profiled with immunoSEQ multiplex PCR; TCRdb holds only in-frame clones, not every one. The sample holds roughly 500,000 clones; 88% are singletons and the top ten take less than 2%. Sequencing input: PBMCs or T cells enriched from blood (not recorded which). These receptor sequences come from a woman in her thirties or forties who had recovered from COVID-19.

The V gene is TRBV3-1 (or the pseudogene TRBV3-2), the J gene TRBJ2-5; TRBD2 aligns across 11 bases. The germline gives CDR1 LGHDT, CDR2 YNNKEL (reference sequence). V trimming: 4 bases; J trimming: 3 bases; junction bases outside the gene matches: 1. This CDR3 has 14 amino acids. CDR3 sequence reads: CASSRGLAEETQYF. For the CDR3, the DNA is TGTGCCAGCAGCCGGGGACTAGCGGAAGAGACCCAGTACTTC.

The chain joins TRBV4-1 to TRBJ2-1, with 9 bases that match TRBD2. Germline V CDR1 and CDR2: MGHRA, YSYEKL. V lost 0 bases, J lost 5 bases, and 11 bases stayed unmatched. CDR3 length equals 18 residues. For the CDR3, the DNA is TGCGCCAGCAGCCAAGATCCCCGGGGGGCTAGCGGGGACAATGAGCAGTTCTTC. Translated, it gives CASSQDPRGASGDNEQFF.

The chain uses TRBV12-3 or TRBV12-4 and TRBJ1-1; D might be TRBD1 (6 bases). Trimming stripped 5 bases from V and 4 bases from J, with 11 bases between. The CDR3 is made up of 13 amino acids. CDR3 protein: CASSGGRVTEAFF. In DNA, the CDR3 is TGTGCCAGCAGTGGGGGCAGGGTCACTGAAGCTTTCTTT.

V gene TRBV3-1 (or the pseudogene TRBV3-2) combines with J gene TRBJ2-7, with TRBD2 identical over 11 bases. With V trimmed by 4 bases and J by 4 bases, 9 bases remained unmatched. Germline assignment: CDR1 LGHDT and CDR2 YNNKEL (reference sequence). The CDR3 totals 16 residues. The CDR3 DNA reads TGTGCCAGCAGCCCAGGACTAGCGGGCATGTGGTACGAGCAGTACTTC. Encoded protein: CASSPGLAGMWYEQYF.

The chain combines TRBV28 with TRBJ1-6; a possible D gene is TRBD1 (5 bases). CDR1 and CDR2 (germline): MDHEN, SYDVKM. V lost 7 bases to trimming and J lost 8 bases, with 9 bases between them. CDR3 length: 12 residues. This chain's CDR3 is CASKGYDSPLHF. CDR3 bases: TGTGCCAGCAAGGGGTACGATTCACCCCTCCACTTT.

CDR3 in DNA: TGTGCCAGCAGCCAAGATGCCAGGGCGACCTACGAGCAGTACTTC. Its translation is CASSQDARATYEQYF. This chain uses TRBV3-1 (or the pseudogene TRBV3-2) with TRBJ2-7; tentatively, D is TRBD1 (5 bases). V gave up 0 bases and J gave up 2 bases, with 11 bases separating them. Germline values: CDR1 LGHDT, CDR2 YNNKEL (reference sequence). The CDR3 totals 15 residues.

The genes are TRBV2 and TRBJ2-7; D unresolved. V gave up 1 base and J gave up 2 bases, with 21 bases separating them. The CDR3 length is 18 residues. CDR1 is SNHLY and CDR2 is FYNNEI in the germline V gene. In DNA form, the CDR3 reads TGTGCCAGCAGTGAAGGCCAGCGCTACGTTCTCAGCCCCTACGAGCAGTACTTC. This encodes CASSEGQRYVLSPYEQYF.

The chain links TRBV4-3 to TRBJ2-2, with no clear D. The CDR3 runs 16 residues. Germline-derived CDR1 and CDR2 are LGHNA and YSLEER. Trimming left V 0 bases short and J 9 bases short, with 17 bases between. For the CDR3, the DNA is TGCGCCAGCAGCCAAGATCGAACTTTGTCCGCGAGGGAGCTGTTTTTT. Translated: CASSQDRTLSARELFF.

A single count supports this clone. The chain has TRBV5-6 and TRBJ1-5, with no clear D. The germline V gene encodes CDR1 SGHDT and CDR2 YYEEEE. The V end lost 1 base, the J end lost 0 bases, and 14 bases lay between the germline ends. The CDR3 runs 17 residues. In nucleotides, the CDR3 is TGTGCCAGCAGCTTGTATCAGGCCGGCTATAGCAATCAGCCCCAGCATTTT. Encoded protein: CASSLYQAGYSNQPQHF.

This chain uses TRBV6-2 or TRBV6-3 with TRBJ2-3; 8 positions agree with TRBD2. This CDR3 has 16 amino acids. V gave up 0 bases and J gave up 6 bases; unmatched junction bases: 8. Germline-derived CDR1 and CDR2 are MNHEY and SVGEGT. CDR3: CASSYSIRGLVDTQYF. CDR3 nucleotide sequence: TGTGCCAGCAGTTACTCGATCCGGGGACTAGTGGATACGCAGTATTTT.

The J gene is TRBJ1-2, the V gene TRBV6-6; no firm D call. Trimming stripped 6 bases from V and 2 bases from J, with 19 bases between. CDR1 and CDR2 from the germline V gene are MNHNY and SVGAGI (reference sequence). The CDR3 length is 16 residues. The CDR3 is CASSHETVLLNYGYTF. CDR3 sequence (DNA): TGTGCCAGCAGCCACGAAACAGTTTTGCTAAACTATGGCTACACCTTC.

In its sample, this clone was seen once. V is TRBV28 and J is TRBJ1-3; possible D gene TRBD1, 5 bases. V dropped 5 bases and J dropped 4 bases, with 18 bases sitting between them. The CDR3 is 16 residues long. Per germline, CDR1 MDHEN and CDR2 SYDVKM. The CDR3 DNA reads as TGTGCCAGCAGTATTGGGGGGAGGGTTTCCGGAAACACCATATATTTT. Its translation is CASSIGGRVSGNTIYF. Full variable domain (missing parts from reference TRBV28 and TRBJ1-3): DVKVTQSSRYLVKRTGEKVFLECVQDMDHENMFWYRQDPGLGLRLIYFSYDVKMKEKGDIPEGYSVSREKKERFSLILESASTNQTSMYLCASSIGGRVSGNTIYFGEGSWLTVV.

The V and J genes are TRBV7-2 and TRBJ1-3; tentatively, D is TRBD1 (5 bases). CDR3 length: 14 amino acids. The germline CDR1 and CDR2 sequences are SGHTA and FQGNSA. Trimming removed 5 bases at V and 7 bases at J, with 15 bases between. In nucleotides, the CDR3 is TGTGCCAGCAGCCTCGCGGGGGATCCGAACACCATATATTTT. Protein sequence: CASSLAGDPNTIYF. Combining the CDR3 with reference TRBV7-2 and TRBJ1-3 gives the whole variable domain GAGVSQSPSNKVTEKGKDVELRCDPISGHTALYWYRQSLGQGLEFLIYFQGNSAPDKSGLPSDRFSAERTGGSVSTLTIQRTQQEDSAVYLCASSLAGDPNTIYFGEGSWLTVV.

The chain combines TRBV28 with TRBJ2-1, with D hard to call. Germline values: CDR1 MDHEN, CDR2 SYDVKM. The CDR3 is made up of 12 amino acids. V dropped 6 bases and J dropped 6 bases, with 9 bases sitting between them. The CDR3 region is CASSLPPNEQFF. The CDR3 DNA sequence: TGTGCCAGCAGCCTACCCCCCAATGAGCAGTTCTTC.

This chain uses TRBV19 with TRBJ1-1, with 9 nucleotides matching TRBD1. J was trimmed by 11 bases and V by 1 base; bases with no gene match: 11. This CDR3 has 15 residues. CDR1 is LNHDA, CDR2 SQIVND, per germline (reference sequence). The CDR3 DNA follows: TGTGCCAGTAGTATAGGTGGGACAGGGAGGGCGCGGGCTTTCTTT. Amino acids: CASSIGGTGRARAFF.

The V gene is TRBV2, the J gene TRBJ1-1; the match to TRBD1 covers 7 bases. CDR3 size: 16 residues. Trimming took 4 bases from V and 6 from J; bases not matched to a gene: 14. Per the germline V gene, CDR1 is SNHLY and CDR2 is FYNNEI. The CDR3 reads CASSVGRGDLGAEAFF. The CDR3 DNA reads TGTGCCAGCAGTGTGGGCAGGGGGGACCTAGGGGCTGAAGCTTTCTTT.

The chain combines TRBV4-3 with TRBJ2-3; 13 bases match TRBD2. Germline V lookup: CDR1 LGHNA, CDR2 YSLEER. The CDR3 contains 18 residues. V gave up 3 bases and J gave up 6 bases; unmatched junction bases: 12. This CDR3 reads CASSHTLGLAGVGDTQYF. CDR3 sequence (DNA): TGCGCCAGCAGCCACACCCTCGGACTAGCGGGAGTAGGGGATACGCAGTATTTT.

V and J are TRBV29-1 and TRBJ1-3; 7 bases agree with TRBD1. There are 12 residues in the CDR3. Germline CDR1 SQVTM, CDR2 ANQGSEA. The CDR3 loop is CSGTADGNTIYF. In DNA, the CDR3 is TGCAGTGGGACAGCAGATGGAAACACCATATATTTT.

This clone was seen only a few times. The chain employs TRBV6-5 and TRBJ1-1; possible D gene TRBD1, 6 bases. This CDR3 has 14 residues. V was pared by 5 bases and J by 5 bases, with 15 bases between. Germline V gene sequence: CDR1 MNHEY, CDR2 SVGAGI. The chain's CDR3 is CASSRTGIGTEAFF. CDR3 nucleotide sequence: TGTGCCAGCAGTCGAACAGGGATTGGGACTGAAGCTTTCTTT.

The gene calls are TRBV9 and TRBJ2-2; no clear D gene. CDR1 is SGDLS and CDR2 is YYNGEE in the germline V gene. The CDR3 length is 14 residues. The V end was cut by 1 base, the J end by 6 bases, with 10 bases between. CDR3 region: CASSVNQKAGELFF. Written as DNA, the CDR3 is TGTGCCAGCAGCGTAAACCAGAAAGCCGGGGAGCTGTTTTTT.

V gene TRBV7-9 combines with J gene TRBJ2-1; 12 positions match TRBD2. Looked up from germline, CDR1 is SEHNR and CDR2 is FQNEAQ (reference sequence). CDR3 length: 13 amino acids. V trimming: 9 bases; J trimming: 9 bases; junction bases outside the gene matches: 6. Here the CDR3 reads CARGLAGTSEQFF. CDR3 DNA: TGTGCCAGAGGACTAGCGGGAACTTCTGAGCAGTTCTTC.